A selection of T cell receptor beta chains follows, all from one sample in a study of shared clonotypes between healthy human individuals. The protocol was immunoSEQ multiplex PCR, while the TCRdb copy is restricted to in-frame clones and leaves out a portion. The sample gives roughly 1,600,000 clones, around 98.5% of which show up once; 0.3% to 0.45% is in the top ten. The specimen sequenced was naive CD4+ T cells sorted from blood. Receptor source: a man younger than 45 in good health. Both conserved end residues are part of each CDR3. The D gene is left open where the match is weak.

V: TRBV4-1; J: TRBJ2-7; D: -; CDR3: CASSQGLSFEVYEQYF; DNA: TGCGCCAGCAGCCAAGGCCTGAGCTTTGAGGTCTACGAGCAGTACTTC
V: TRBV5-1; J: TRBJ2-1; D: TRBD2; CDR3: CASSGTRNEQFF; DNA: TGCGCCAGCAGCGGGACTAGAAATGAGCAGTTCTTC
V: TRBV6-5; J: TRBJ2-1; D: -; CDR3: CASSYLAPQGNEQFF; DNA: TGTGCCAGCAGTTATCTGGCCCCCCAGGGTAATGAGCAGTTCTTC
V: TRBV6-5; J: TRBJ2-2; D: -; CDR3: CASSYLPGELFF; DNA: TGTGCCAGCAGTTATCTTCCCGGGGAGCTGTTTTTT
V: TRBV9; J: TRBJ2-3; D: -; CDR3: CASSVSAGAFSDTQYF; DNA: TGTGCCAGCAGCGTAAGCGCAGGGGCTTTTTCAGATACGCAGTATTTT
V: TRBV5-1; J: TRBJ2-3; D: TRBD1; CDR3: CASPTGQGAYGPATDTQYF; DNA: TGCGCCAGCCCCACGGGACAGGGAGCTTATGGTCCCGCCACAGATACGCAGTATTTT
V: TRBV27; J: TRBJ1-2; D: -; CDR3: CASSLKGGPRHGYTF; DNA: TGTGCCAGCAGTTTGAAGGGGGGCCCGAGGCATGGCTACACCTTC
V: TRBV27; J: TRBJ1-2; D: -; CDR3: CASSPILGTVNYGYTF; DNA: TGTGCCAGCAGTCCGATTTTAGGGACGGTAAACTATGGCTACACCTTC
V: TRBV15; J: TRBJ1-5; D: -; CDR3: CATSRPGVQPQHF; DNA: TGTGCCACCAGCAGACCCGGGGTTCAGCCCCAGCATTTT
V: TRBV5-1; J: TRBJ1-1; D: TRBD1; CDR3: CASSSDRDSLIAFF; DNA: TGCGCCAGCAGCTCCGACAGGGATTCCTTGATAGCTTTCTTT
V: TRBV11-2; J: TRBJ1-2; D: -; CDR3: CASSSGRNYGYTF; DNA: TGTGCCAGCAGCTCAGGCAGAAACTATGGCTACACCTTC
V: TRBV5-6; J: TRBJ1-1; D: -; CDR3: CASSKGGTYEAFF; DNA: TGTGCCAGCAGTAAAGGGGGTACCTACGAAGCTTTCTTT